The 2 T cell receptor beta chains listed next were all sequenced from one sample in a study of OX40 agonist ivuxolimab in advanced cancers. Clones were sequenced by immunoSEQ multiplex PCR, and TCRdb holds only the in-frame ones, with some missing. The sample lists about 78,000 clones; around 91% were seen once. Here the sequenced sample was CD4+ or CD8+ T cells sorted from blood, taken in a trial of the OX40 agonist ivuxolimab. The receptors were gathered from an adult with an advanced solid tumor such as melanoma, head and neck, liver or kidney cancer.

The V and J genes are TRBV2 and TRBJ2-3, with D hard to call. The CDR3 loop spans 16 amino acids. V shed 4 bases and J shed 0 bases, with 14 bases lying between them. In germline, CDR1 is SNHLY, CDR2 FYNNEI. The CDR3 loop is CASSATDGPSTDTQYF. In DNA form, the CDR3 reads TGTGCCAGCAGTGCGACGGACGGCCCTAGCACAGATACGCAGTATTTT.

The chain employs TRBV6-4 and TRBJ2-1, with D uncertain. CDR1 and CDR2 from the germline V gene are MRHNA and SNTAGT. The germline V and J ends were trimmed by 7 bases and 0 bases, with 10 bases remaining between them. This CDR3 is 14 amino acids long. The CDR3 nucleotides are TGTGCCAGCAAAGAGTCCAGCTCCTACAATGAGCAGTTCTTC. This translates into CASKESSSYNEQFF.